The present T cell receptor (beta chain) was sequenced within a study of T-cell reconstitution after alpha-beta-depleted transplantation in children. Library preparation (for TCRbeta) was performed with unique molecular identifiers. One entry per CDR3 protein results from TCRdb running MiXCR on the PCR reads. Of a few hundred thousand distinct CDR3 sequences detected, roughly a tenth appear once; the ten largest clones hold 4.5% to 6%. The CDR3 is 14 residues long. Per the germline V gene, CDR1 is MNHNS and CDR2 is SASEGT. V was cut by 8 bases and J by 6 bases, with 20 bases left in between. This clonotype was picked up many times.

The specimen comprised PBMCs from the stem cell graft donor, sampled from the stem cell graft. This rearrangement joins TRBV6-1 to TRBJ2-7, with D perhaps matching TRBD1 (6 bases). The TCR originated in a human donor who donated a stem cell graft to a child with acute myeloid leukemia. CDR3 bases: TGTGCCAGCTCGGGGACAATAGAAGTGGGCGAGCAGTACGTC. The encoded protein is CASSGTIEVGEQYV.